Following are 30 T cell receptor beta chains from one sample sequenced in a study of cytomegalovirus exposure and HLA in healthy donors. 13 Jbeta primers and 60 Vbeta primers were used for the PCR. Profiling relied on immunoSEQ multiplex PCR, and the TCRdb table lists in-frame clones only, not all of them. This table holds approximately 190,000 clones, more than 80% found once. The material sequenced was PBMCs. The receptors originated from a woman in her forties or fifties in good health and CMV-seropositive.

CDR3 in DNA: TGCAGCGTTGGGGCGGCGGGGGGCGGGAGCTCCTACAATGAGCAGTTCTTC. As protein: CSVGAAGGGSSYNEQFF. The chain employs TRBV29-1 and TRBJ2-1; TRBD2 matches at 8 bases. V lost 4 bases to trimming and J lost 0 bases; unmatched junction nucleotides: 11. The CDR3 runs to 17 residues. Germline V CDR1 and CDR2: SQVTM, ANQGSEA.

The chain employs TRBV10-1 and TRBJ2-7; the match to TRBD1 covers 7 bases. V dropped 7 bases and J dropped 0; count of bases not matched to a gene: 6. Germline lookup yields CDR1 WNHNN and CDR2 SYGVQD (reference sequence). The CDR3 extends over 14 amino acids. DNA of the CDR3: TGCGCCAGCACCACAGGGACAGACTCCTACGAGCAGTACTTC. It encodes CASTTGTDSYEQYF.

The chain is built from TRBV2 and TRBJ2-2, with TRBD1 as a possible D gene (8 bases). CDR3 length: 16 residues. Looked up from germline, CDR1 is SNHLY and CDR2 is FYNNEI. Trimming removed 7 bases from V and 4 bases from J, with 19 bases in between. In nucleotides, the CDR3 is TGTGCCAGCATTGACGGACAGGGAGGGGCCACCGGGGAGCTGTTTTTT. It specifies CASIDGQGGATGELFF.

The CDR3 region has the DNA TGTGCCAGCAGTAGACAGGGAAATGGCTACACCTTC. This gives the protein CASSRQGNGYTF. The chain is built from TRBV6-1 and TRBJ1-2; TRBD1 matches at 7 bases. The CDR3 is 12 amino acids. Germline V CDR1 and CDR2: MNHNS, SASEGT. V was clipped by 5 bases and J by 6 bases; unmatched bases: 3.

The chain is built from TRBV11-2 and TRBJ2-5, with TRBD2 matching over 12 bases. The assigned J gene may be wrong: the sequence end matches TRBJ2-7 better. The CDR3 runs 17 residues. The V gene's germline CDR1 is SGHAT and CDR2 FQNNGV. As DNA, the CDR3 is TGTGCCAGCAGCTTAGCTAGCGGGGGGGCCCCATCCTACGAGCAGTACTTC. It yields the protein CASSLASGGAPSYEQYF.

The CDR3 nucleotides are TGTGCCAGCAGCACCTCCGGGACAAAGGATTCACCCCTCCACTTT. Its protein product is CASSTSGTKDSPLHF. The genes are TRBV6-1 and TRBJ1-6, with D possibly being TRBD1 (6 bases). Trimming left V 6 bases short and J 8 bases short, with 17 bases between. The CDR3 runs to 15 residues. From germline, CDR1 is MNHNS and CDR2 SASEGT.

This clone came up a few times. This chain links TRBV9 with TRBJ2-7, with 8 bases lining up with TRBD2. The trim removed 4 bases at V and 2 bases at J, leaving 2 bases unmatched. This CDR3 has 13 amino acids. Germline V gene sequence: CDR1 SGDLS, CDR2 YYNGEE. The CDR3 DNA sequence: TGTGCCAGCAGCTCGGGGGGGCCCTACGAGCAGTACTTC. Translation gives CASSSGGPYEQYF.

The V call is TRBV4-1, the J call TRBJ2-3; TRBD1 aligns across 11 bases. There are 15 residues in the CDR3. The germline V gene encodes CDR1 MGHRA and CDR2 YSYEKL. J lost 7 bases, V lost 1 base, and 4 bases had no gene match. This chain's CDR3 is CASSQAGQGANTQYF. The CDR3 DNA reads TGCGCCAGCAGCCAAGCCGGACAGGGGGCGAATACGCAGTATTTT.

The rearrangement uses TRBV5-1 and TRBJ2-1; 9 positions match TRBD1. The V gene's germline CDR1 is SGHRS and CDR2 YFSETQ. V was clipped by 4 bases and J by 2 bases; unmatched bases: 7. The CDR3 contains 16 residues. The CDR3 reads CASSQGTGLPYNEQFF. The DNA for the CDR3 is TGCGCCAGCAGCCAAGGGACAGGGCTTCCCTACAATGAGCAGTTCTTC.

J is TRBJ2-3 and V is TRBV6-5; 10 positions match TRBD1. The V and J ends lost 5 bases and 0 bases, in that order; junction bases with no gene match: 2. Germline V gene sequence: CDR1 MNHEY, CDR2 SVGAGI. This CDR3 comprises 15 residues. CDR3 nucleotides: TGTGCCAGCAGTAGGACAGGGGGAAGCACAGATACGCAGTATTTT. Translation gives CASSRTGGSTDTQYF.

The CDR3: CASSLRNEQFF. CDR3 DNA sequence: TGTGCCAGCAGTTTGAGGAATGAGCAGTTCTTC. The chain links TRBV28 to TRBJ2-1, with D uncertain. Germline values: CDR1 MDHEN, CDR2 SYDVKM. Trimming took 3 bases from V and 7 from J, leaving 4 bases between them. This CDR3 is 11 amino acids long.

The CDR3 DNA is TGTGCCAGCAGCTTAGGTTGGCAGGGTGGATACGAGCAGTACTTC. Translation gives CASSLGWQGGYEQYF. The rearrangement joins TRBV7-9 to TRBJ2-7; tentatively, D is TRBD1 (5 bases). This CDR3 is built from 15 residues. CDR1 is SEHNR and CDR2 is FQNEAQ in the germline V gene (reference sequence). Trimming removed 1 base from V and 4 bases from J, with 14 bases in between.

This chain links TRBV19 with TRBJ1-4, with D possibly TRBD1 on 5 matching bases. The V gene lost 8 bases and the J gene lost 0 bases, with 16 bases spanning the gap. The CDR3 is 16 residues long. Germline V gives CDR1 LNHDA, CDR2 SQIVND (reference sequence). CDR3 sequence (DNA): TGTGCCAGTGCCCCCCTGCAGGGCGCAACTAATGAAAAACTGTTTTTT. Protein: CASAPLQGATNEKLFF. Filled out from reference TRBV19 and TRBJ1-4, the complete variable domain reads DGGITQSPKYLFRKEGQNVTLSCEQNLNHDAMYWYRQDPGQGLRLIYYSQIVNDFQKGDIAEGYSVSREKKESFPLTVTSAQKNPTAFYLCASAPLQGATNEKLFFGSGTQLSVL.

The DNA for the CDR3 is TGTGCCAGTAGTACAGGGTTTGGGAATTCACCCCTCCACTTT. Translating gives CASSTGFGNSPLHF. J is TRBJ1-6 and V is TRBV19, with a possible D match to TRBD1 (5 bases). V shed 4 bases and J shed 7 bases, with 11 bases lying between them. This CDR3 has 14 amino acids. Germline lookup yields CDR1 LNHDA and CDR2 SQIVND (reference sequence).

The V call is TRBV2, the J call TRBJ1-6; 9 nucleotides line up with TRBD1. From germline, CDR1 is SNHLY and CDR2 FYNNEI. The trim removed 3 bases at V and 5 bases at J, leaving 5 bases unmatched. The CDR3 has 16 residues. CDR3 residues: CASSDLGDRDNSPLHF. The CDR3 coding sequence is TGTGCCAGCAGTGATTTGGGGGACAGGGATAATTCACCCCTCCACTTT.

The CDR3 DNA sequence: TGTGCCAGTAGTATTGTCGTGAACACTGAAGCTTTCTTT. This gives the protein CASSIVVNTEAFF. The chain couples TRBV19 to TRBJ1-1, with D uncertain. The CDR3 has 13 residues. Germline V lookup: CDR1 LNHDA, CDR2 SQIVND (reference sequence). Trimming removed 3 bases from V and 0 bases from J, with 5 bases in between.

This chain joins TRBV12-5 and TRBJ2-2; 8 bases are a match to TRBD1. CDR1 and CDR2 (germline): LGHNT, FRNRAP. V dropped 0 bases and J dropped 3; count of bases not matched to a gene: 3. The CDR3 is 16 amino acids. Here the CDR3 reads CASGLVRGRDTGELFF. CDR3 bases: TGTGCTAGTGGTTTGGTCAGGGGGCGCGACACCGGGGAGCTGTTTTTT.

This clone was seen a single time. This chain connects TRBV2 to TRBJ2-2; maybe TRBD2 (5 bases). Germline V lookup: CDR1 SNHLY, CDR2 FYNNEI. The CDR3 runs 16 residues. The ends were cut back, 7 bases at V and 5 bases at J, with 20 bases in the middle. The CDR3 region is CASTQRNGQWTGELFF. CDR3 sequence (DNA): TGTGCCAGCACCCAGCGGAATGGGCAATGGACCGGGGAGCTGTTTTTT.

J is TRBJ2-3 and V is TRBV7-6; TRBD2 aligns across 10 bases. The length of the CDR3 is 16 residues. Germline V gives CDR1 SGHVS, CDR2 FNYEAQ. The J segment lost 5 bases and the V segment lost 4 bases, leaving 9 bases of the junction unmatched. The CDR3 bases are TGTGCCAGCAGCTACGAAGCGGGGGGGCCGGGAGATACGCAGTATTTT. Translation: CASSYEAGGPGDTQYF.

This clone was found a few times. The gene calls are TRBV19 and TRBJ1-1; 7 nucleotides agree with TRBD1. V gave up 6 bases and J gave up 7 bases; unmatched junction bases: 8. This CDR3 has 13 residues. Germline V gives CDR1 LNHDA, CDR2 SQIVND (reference sequence). In DNA form, the CDR3 reads TGTGCCAGTAGATCACAGGGGACAAGTGAAGCTTTCTTT. Protein product: CASRSQGTSEAFF.

The chain links TRBV6-5 to TRBJ2-5, with TRBD1 matching over 7 bases. Germline trimming cut 2 bases from V and 1 base from J; bases unmatched to any gene: 7. This CDR3 region has 16 residues. Germline CDR1 is MNHEY and CDR2 is SVGAGI. As DNA, the CDR3 is TGTGCCAGCAGTTACCGCTACAGGGGAAGCCAAGAGACCCAGTACTTC. Translating it yields CASSYRYRGSQETQYF.

The V and J genes are TRBV30 and TRBJ1-2; D is possibly TRBD1 (6 bases). CDR3 size: 14 residues. Germline V gives CDR1 GTSNPN, CDR2 SVGIG (reference sequence). The V and J ends lost 2 bases and 4 bases respectively, with 14 bases between them. The CDR3 DNA reads as TGTGCCTGGAGTCTCCGGGGACAAACCTATGGCTACACCTTC. This translates into CAWSLRGQTYGYTF.

In its sample, this clone was seen once. The chain combines TRBV9 with TRBJ1-1; D might be TRBD1 (6 bases). CDR1 is SGDLS, CDR2 YYNGEE, per germline. This CDR3 spans 13 amino acids. The V gene lost 7 bases and the J gene lost 1 base, with 11 bases spanning the gap. DNA of the CDR3: TGTGCCAGCGAACCGGACAGGAACACTGAAGCTTTCTTT. Its translation: CASEPDRNTEAFF. The variable domain in full, with the rest retrieved from reference TRBV9 and TRBJ1-1, is DSGVTQTPKHLITATGQRVTLRCSPRSGDLSVYWYQQSLDQGLQFLIQYYNGEERAKGNILERFSAQQFPDLHSELNLSSLELGDSALYFCASEPDRNTEAFFGQGTRLTVV.

The genes are TRBV10-3 and TRBJ2-7; no clear D gene. Trimming took off 7 bases at V and 1 base at J, with 8 bases between the two ends. The CDR3 is made up of 12 amino acids. CDR1 is ENHRY, CDR2 SYGVKD, per germline. The CDR3 region is CAITDGSYEQYF. The DNA of the CDR3 is TGTGCCATCACTGACGGGTCCTACGAGCAGTACTTC.

The chain carries TRBV2 and TRBJ2-1, with 7 bases lining up with TRBD1. CDR3 length: 15 amino acids. V gave up 1 base and J gave up 6 bases; unmatched junction bases: 6. Looked up from germline, CDR1 is SNHLY and CDR2 is FYNNEI. Here the CDR3 DNA reads TGTGCCAGCAGTGAAGAGAGGGGGCGAGGCAATGAGCAGTTCTTC. Translating gives CASSEERGRGNEQFF. Full variable domain (outside the CDR3, taken from reference TRBV2 and TRBJ2-1): EPEVTQTPSHQVTQMGQEVILRCVPISNHLYFYWYRQILGQKVEFLVSFYNNEISEKSEIFDDQFSVERPDGSNFTLKIRSTKLEDSAMYFCASSEERGRGNEQFFGPGTRLTVL.

The genes are TRBV6-5 and TRBJ2-3, with D possibly TRBD2 on 5 matching bases. This CDR3 has 13 amino acids. Germline CDR1 MNHEY, CDR2 SVGAGI. V shed 8 bases and J shed 3 bases, with 12 bases lying between them. The CDR3 DNA sequence: TGTGCCAGCCTGCGGCCGGGGACAGATACGCAGTATTTT. Translation: CASLRPGTDTQYF.

The chain carries TRBV5-1 and TRBJ2-5; D is unresolved. The CDR3 is made up of 12 amino acids. Germline-derived CDR1 and CDR2 are SGHRS and YFSETQ. With 1 base removed from V and 5 bases from J, the gap between germline ends came to 6 bases. In DNA, the CDR3 is TGCGCCAGCAGCTTGCCCGGGGAGACCCAGTACTTC. Translated: CASSLPGETQYF. Combining the CDR3 with reference TRBV5-1 and TRBJ2-5 gives the whole variable domain KAGVTQTPRYLIKTRGQQVTLSCSPISGHRSVSWYQQTPGQGLQFLFEYFSETQRNKGNFPGRFSGRQFSNSRSEMNVSTLELGDSALYLCASSLPGETQYFGPGTRLLVL.

The chain recombines TRBV19 with TRBJ2-5, with D possibly matching TRBD1 (6 bases). TRBJ2-7 matches the DNA end more closely, so the J call is doubtful. CDR3 length: 12 residues. Germline V CDR1 and CDR2: LNHDA, SQIVND (reference sequence). The CDR3 DNA follows: TGTGCCAGCAAAACAGGGCGCGACGAGCAGTACTTC. Translating it yields CASKTGRDEQYF.

The chain carries TRBV4-2 and TRBJ2-3, with 10 bases matching TRBD2. This CDR3 spans 17 amino acids. CDR1 LGHNA and CDR2 YNFKEQ come from the germline V gene. With 0 bases clipped from V and 3 bases from J, the junction kept 6 bases outside the gene matches. CDR3 loop: CASSQDLLAGFTDTQYF. The DNA of the CDR3 is TGTGCCAGCAGCCAAGATCTACTAGCGGGATTTACAGATACGCAGTATTTT.

This clone has only a few counts. The chain combines TRBV5-1 with TRBJ2-5; D unresolved. V was pared by 0 bases and J by 2 bases, with 14 bases between. The germline V gene encodes CDR1 SGHRS and CDR2 YFSETQ. CDR3 length equals 16 residues. This chain's CDR3 is CASSLARPTQQETQYF. CDR3 nucleotides: TGCGCCAGCAGCTTGGCCCGGCCGACACAGCAAGAGACCCAGTACTTC.